This paragraph reports one T cell receptor beta chain. The data were taken from a study of blood T cell repertoires in COVID-19. The overall study: From the United States, Italy and Spain came samples of acute and convalescent COVID-19. From T cells, B-cell-depleted T cells, or PBMCs came the material, which was cDNA or gDNA.

How the authors handled the data: It was from reference gene primer amplification that nucleated cell counts were estimated. Method: immunoSEQ multiplex PCR; TCRdb's copy keeps in-frame clones and lacks some. V, J and clone size reflect that table, while D and trimming were determined from the DNA. The sample consists of fewer than 350,000 clones, just under 85% of them appearing once. V shed 5 bases and J shed 5 bases, with 6 bases lying between them. This CDR3 spans 11 amino acids. Germline CDR1 MNHEY, CDR2 SVGAGI. Sequences were obtained from peripheral blood. This TCR came from a woman between 50 and 59 years old with active or convalescent COVID-19. This chain uses TRBV6-5 with TRBJ2-5; no clear D gene. The CDR3 region is CASSRVETQYF. As DNA, the CDR3 is TGTGCCAGCAGTCGAGTTGAGACCCAGTACTTC.